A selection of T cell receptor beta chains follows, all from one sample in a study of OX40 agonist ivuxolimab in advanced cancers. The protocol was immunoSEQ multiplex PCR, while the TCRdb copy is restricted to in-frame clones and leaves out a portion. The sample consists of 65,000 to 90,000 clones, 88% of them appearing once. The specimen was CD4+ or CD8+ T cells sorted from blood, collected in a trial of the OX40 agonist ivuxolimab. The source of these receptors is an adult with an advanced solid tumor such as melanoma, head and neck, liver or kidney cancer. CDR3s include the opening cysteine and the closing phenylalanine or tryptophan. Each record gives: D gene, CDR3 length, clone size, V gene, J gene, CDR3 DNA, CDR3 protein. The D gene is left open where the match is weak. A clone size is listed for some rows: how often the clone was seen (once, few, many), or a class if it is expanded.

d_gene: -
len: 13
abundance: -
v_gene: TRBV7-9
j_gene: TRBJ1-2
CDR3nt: TGTGCCAGCAGCCAGGACGGAAACTATGGCTACACCTTC
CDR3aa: CASSQDGNYGYTF

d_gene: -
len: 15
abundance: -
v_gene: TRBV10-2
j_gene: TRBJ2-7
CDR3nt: TGCGCCAGCAAAAGCCGCGGCAGGGGTGTCTACGAGCAGTACTTC
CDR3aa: CASKSRGRGVYEQYF

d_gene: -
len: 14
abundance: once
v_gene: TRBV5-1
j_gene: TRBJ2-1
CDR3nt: TGCGCCAGCGGTACCCAGAACATGGGAAATGAGCAGTTCTTC
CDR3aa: CASGTQNMGNEQFF

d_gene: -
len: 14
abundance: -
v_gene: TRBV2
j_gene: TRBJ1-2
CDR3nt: TGTGCCAGCAGTGATATGATGGAAGCGCATGGCTACACCTTC
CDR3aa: CASSDMMEAHGYTF

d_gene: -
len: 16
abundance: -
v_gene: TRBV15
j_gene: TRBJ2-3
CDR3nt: TGTGCCACCAGCAGTAAACCAGGGGAAGCAGCAGATACGCAGTATTTT
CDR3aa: CATSSKPGEAADTQYF

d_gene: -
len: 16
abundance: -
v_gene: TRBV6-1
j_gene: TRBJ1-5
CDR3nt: TGTGCCAGCAGTGAGAGGGGGGTGGGGAGCAATCAGCCCCAGCATTTT
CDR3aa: CASSERGVGSNQPQHF

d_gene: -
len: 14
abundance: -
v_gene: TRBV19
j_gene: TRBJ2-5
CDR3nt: TGTGCCAGTAGCGGAGGGACGAGGGGAGAGACCCAGTACTTC
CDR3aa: CASSGGTRGETQYF

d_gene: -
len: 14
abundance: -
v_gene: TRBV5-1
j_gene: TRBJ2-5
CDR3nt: TGCGCCAGCAGCTTTTGGGGACGTCAAGAGACCCAGTACTTC
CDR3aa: CASSFWGRQETQYF

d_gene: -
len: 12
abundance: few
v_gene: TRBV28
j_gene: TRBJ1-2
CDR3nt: TGTGCCAGCAGTCGGCAGGCTCGTGGCTACACCTTC
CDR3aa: CASSRQARGYTF

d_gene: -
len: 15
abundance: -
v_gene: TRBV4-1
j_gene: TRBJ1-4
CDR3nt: TGCGCCAGCAGCCAAGCGTCAGTATCTAATGAAAAACTGTTTTTT
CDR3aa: CASSQASVSNEKLFF

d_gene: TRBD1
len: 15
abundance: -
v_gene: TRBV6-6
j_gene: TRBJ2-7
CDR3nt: TGTGCCAGCAGTGACCCGGGACAGGGGTCGAGGGAGCAGTACTTC
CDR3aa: CASSDPGQGSREQYF

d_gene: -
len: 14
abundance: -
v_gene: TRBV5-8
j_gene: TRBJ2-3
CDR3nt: TGTGCCAGCAGCGGCCCCGGGGACACAGATACGCAGTATTTT
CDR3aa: CASSGPGDTDTQYF